This entry lists 29 T cell receptor beta chains sequenced from one sample in a study of OX40 agonist ivuxolimab in advanced cancers. This table comes from immunoSEQ multiplex PCR, and its TCRdb copy is limited to in-frame clones, with some not included. The table shows 40,000 or so clones, with approximately 86% occurring only once. Sequenced here: CD4+ or CD8+ T cells sorted from blood, sampled in a trial of the OX40 agonist ivuxolimab. The receptors were gathered from an adult with an advanced solid tumor such as melanoma, head and neck, liver or kidney cancer.

The chain employs TRBV19 and TRBJ2-2, with D possibly being TRBD1 (5 bases). V dropped 6 bases and J dropped 7 bases, with 6 bases sitting between them. Germline V CDR1 and CDR2: LNHDA, SQIVND (reference sequence). The CDR3 consists of 11 residues. The CDR3, as DNA: TGTGCCAGTAGAGGGGTCGGGGAGCTGTTTTTT. Translated: CASRGVGELFF.

The chain recombines TRBV7-6 with TRBJ2-5, with 8 bases that match TRBD2. V was pared by 0 bases and J by 4 bases, with 7 bases of the junction left unmatched. This CDR3 region has 16 residues. Germline lookup yields CDR1 SGHVS and CDR2 FNYEAQ. In DNA form, the CDR3 reads TGTGCCAGCAGCTTAGCCCCCGGGACTAGGGTAGAGACCCAGTACTTC. This translates into CASSLAPGTRVETQYF.

This clone was found once. This chain uses TRBV5-4 with TRBJ2-7, with D possibly being TRBD1 (6 bases). The CDR3 has 13 residues. Between the trimmed V and J ends, which lost 1 base and 5 bases, there was a span of 10 bases. Looked up from germline, CDR1 is SGHNT and CDR2 is YYREEE (reference sequence). CDR3 bases: TGTGCCAGCAGCTTGTGGGGGCGCGACGAGCAGTACTTC. It encodes CASSLWGRDEQYF.

V is TRBV27 and J is TRBJ1-4; no clear D. Germline CDR1 and CDR2: MNHEY and SMNVEV (reference sequence). Trimming took off 5 bases at V and 5 bases at J, with 18 bases between the two ends. There are 16 residues in the CDR3. DNA of the CDR3: TGTGCCAGCAGTCCTAAACAAACACGGCGGAATGAAAAACTGTTTTTT. Translation: CASSPKQTRRNEKLFF.

The rearrangement uses TRBV27 and TRBJ1-1; D gene uncertain. V was trimmed by 8 bases and J by 5 bases, leaving 12 bases between them. From germline, CDR1 is MNHEY and CDR2 SMNVEV (reference sequence). This CDR3 has 12 residues. The CDR3 DNA is TGTGCCAGCCGGACTGGCTGGACTGAAGCTTTCTTT. It encodes CASRTGWTEAFF.

A word on this clone: The final CDR3 position lacks the conserved phenylalanine or tryptophan, pointing to a likely read error. This rearrangement joins TRBV6-1 to TRBJ1-6; TRBD1 agrees at 8 bases. From germline, CDR1 is MNHNS and CDR2 SASEGT. V shed 2 bases, J shed 6 bases, and the junction held 9 bases outside the gene matches. This CDR3 contains 17 residues. The CDR3 sequence is CASSELTGGYLNSPLHL. For the CDR3, the DNA is TGTGCCAGCAGTGAACTTACAGGGGGTTACCTTAATTCACCCCTCCACCTT.

The genes are TRBV4-3 and TRBJ2-1; 8 positions match TRBD2. V trimming: 1 base; J trimming: 10 bases; junction bases outside the gene matches: 6. CDR1 and CDR2 (germline): LGHNA, YSLEER. The CDR3 totals 14 residues. CDR3 in DNA: TGCGCCAGCAGCCAAGGACGGGGGGGCCGGGAGCAGTTCTTC. As protein: CASSQGRGGREQFF.

The chain employs TRBV27 and TRBJ2-1, with unresolved D. Trimming cost V 5 bases and J 3 bases, with 17 bases left between them. This CDR3 has 16 amino acids. The V gene's germline CDR1 is MNHEY and CDR2 SMNVEV (reference sequence). This chain's CDR3 is CASSPRGLDFYNEQFF. As DNA, the CDR3 is TGTGCCAGCAGTCCCCGTGGCCTCGACTTCTACAATGAGCAGTTCTTC.

The table lists this clone with a count of one. V gene TRBV25-1 combines with J gene TRBJ1-5; D might be TRBD1 (5 bases). The germline V gene has CDR1 MGHDK and CDR2 SYGVNS. V lost 4 bases and J lost 0, with 7 bases in between. The CDR3 has 14 residues. DNA of the CDR3: TGTGCCAGCAGTGTAGGGGATAGCAATCAGCCCCAGCATTTT. Translation gives CASSVGDSNQPQHF.

J is TRBJ2-7 and V is TRBV6-5; a weak D match, TRBD1 (7 bases). Looked up from germline, CDR1 is MNHEY and CDR2 is SVGAGI. The CDR3 has 15 residues. Trimming shortened V by 7 bases and J by 0 bases, and 16 bases separated the two germline ends. The CDR3 bases are TGTGCCAGCACCTCAGACAGGGAGGACTCCTACGAGCAGTACTTC. It translates to CASTSDREDSYEQYF.

This chain uses TRBV13 with TRBJ2-7; possible D gene TRBD1, 5 bases. The CDR3 consists of 15 residues. Germline V lookup: CDR1 PRHDT, CDR2 FYEKMQ (reference sequence). V dropped 5 bases and J dropped 5 bases, with 19 bases sitting between them. CDR3 DNA: TGTGCCAGCAGCCCCCCAGGGTTTACTTCTCACGAGCAGTACTTC. Amino acid sequence: CASSPPGFTSHEQYF.

This clone was picked up a small number of times. This CDR3 reads CASSLRREGTEAFF. CDR3 coding DNA: TGTGCCAGCAGTTTAAGGAGGGAGGGCACTGAAGCTTTCTTT. This chain uses TRBV27 with TRBJ1-1; D is unresolved. CDR1 and CDR2 (germline): MNHEY, SMNVEV (reference sequence). This CDR3 is built from 14 residues. V was cut by 2 bases and J by 4 bases, with 11 bases left in between.

This clone has only a few counts. V gene TRBV7-9 combines with J gene TRBJ1-1; D is perhaps TRBD1 (6 bases). The CDR3 has 16 amino acids. The germline V and J ends were trimmed by 3 bases and 0 bases, with 14 bases remaining between them. The germline CDR1 and CDR2 sequences are SEHNR and FQNEAQ (reference sequence). The CDR3 coding sequence is TGTGCCAGCAGCTTGCCGGGGGGCACAGTGAACACTGAAGCTTTCTTT. Amino acid sequence: CASSLPGGTVNTEAFF.

This clone was found once. The chain has TRBV11-1 and TRBJ2-1, with 8 bases aligning to TRBD2. From germline, CDR1 is SGHAT and CDR2 FQDESV (reference sequence). V gave up 10 bases and J gave up 4 bases; unmatched junction bases: 15. This CDR3 is built from 16 residues. In DNA, the CDR3 is TGTGCCACCACCCCCCGTCGGCTAGCGGGTTACAATGAGCAGTTCTTC. Its protein is CATTPRRLAGYNEQFF.

The V call is TRBV5-4, the J call TRBJ1-5; 9 bases line up with TRBD1. Looked up from germline, CDR1 is SGHNT and CDR2 is YYREEE (reference sequence). The CDR3 length is 13 residues. Unmatched junction bases numbered 3, after V lost 4 bases and J lost 7 bases. CDR3 region: CASSIDRGQPQHF. The CDR3, as DNA: TGTGCCAGCAGCATCGACAGGGGGCAGCCCCAGCATTTT. The full variable domain, rest sourced from reference TRBV5-4 and TRBJ1-5, is ETGVTQSPTHLIKTRGQQVTLRCSSQSGHNTVSWYQQALGQGPQFIFQYYREEENGRGNFPPRFSGLQFPNYSSELNVNALELDDSALYLCASSIDRGQPQHFGDGTRLSIL.

This chain connects TRBV7-9 to TRBJ2-5, with 7 positions matching TRBD1. The CDR3 is 14 amino acids. Germline CDR1 is SEHNR and CDR2 is FQNEAQ (reference sequence). Trimming took 4 bases from V and 4 from J; bases not matched to a gene: 6. Here the CDR3 DNA reads TGTGCCAGCAGCTGGGGGACAGACGGAGAGACCCAGTACTTC. Amino acid sequence: CASSWGTDGETQYF.

The CDR3 here is CASSPGGTRLSYEQYF. CDR3 bases: TGTGCCAGCAGCCCAGGAGGCACGAGGTTATCCTACGAGCAGTACTTC. The gene calls are TRBV11-1 and TRBJ2-7; possible D gene TRBD2, 5 bases. Trimming removed 5 bases from V and 1 base from J, with 18 bases in between. This CDR3 spans 16 amino acids. The germline gives CDR1 SGHAT, CDR2 FQDESV (reference sequence).

The chain combines TRBV2 with TRBJ2-7; 10 nucleotides agree with TRBD1. CDR3 length: 14 residues. V shed 6 bases and J 3 bases; nucleotides not matched to a gene: 5. Germline-derived CDR1 and CDR2 are SNHLY and FYNNEI. The DNA for the CDR3 is TGTGCCAGCAGGACCGGGACAGGGGTCTACGAGCAGTACTTC. Translation: CASRTGTGVYEQYF.

J is TRBJ2-7 and V is TRBV7-9; TRBD1 agrees at 9 bases. CDR1 SEHNR and CDR2 FQNEAQ come from the germline V gene (reference sequence). The junction had 7 bases not matched to a gene; V was cut back by 4 bases and J by 3 bases. The CDR3 is 15 residues long. The CDR3 region has the DNA TGTGCCAGCAGCTACCCGGGACAGGGAGTCTACGAGCAGTACTTC. It specifies CASSYPGQGVYEQYF. The full variable domain, completed using reference TRBV7-9 and TRBJ2-7, is DTGVSQNPRHKITKRGQNVTFRCDPISEHNRLYWYRQTLGQGPEFLTYFQNEAQLEKSRLLSDRFSAERPKGSFSTLEIQRTEQGDSAMYLCASSYPGQGVYEQYFGPGTRLTVT.

V is TRBV9 and J is TRBJ2-3; 11 nucleotides align to TRBD2. V lost 3 bases and J lost 0; bases outside the gene matches: 3. Germline CDR1 SGDLS, CDR2 YYNGEE. This CDR3 has 16 residues. The CDR3 sequence: CASSASGGFSTDTQYF. The CDR3 nucleotides are TGTGCCAGCAGCGCTAGCGGGGGGTTTAGCACAGATACGCAGTATTTT.

The gene calls are TRBV14 and TRBJ1-2; D possibly corresponds to TRBD1 (5 bases). Germline V lookup: CDR1 SGHDN, CDR2 FVKESK. The CDR3 is made up of 14 amino acids. Deletions cut 4 bases from V and 8 bases from J, with 17 bases between. The CDR3 loop is CASSLSAGFLGYTF. The CDR3, as DNA: TGTGCCAGCAGCCTCTCGGCAGGGTTTCTCGGCTACACCTTC.

This clone was recorded once. The gene calls are TRBV13 and TRBJ1-1; no definite D call. Deletions cut 2 bases from V and 1 base from J, with 8 bases between. The V gene's germline CDR1 is PRHDT and CDR2 FYEKMQ (reference sequence). The CDR3 consists of 14 residues. CDR3 coding DNA: TGTGCCAGCAGCTTAAATGGAGGGAACACTGAAGCTTTCTTT. Its protein is CASSLNGGNTEAFF. Looking up the rest from reference TRBV13 and TRBJ1-1 gives the full variable domain: AAGVIQSPRHLIKEKRETATLKCYPIPRHDTVYWYQQGPGQDPQFLISFYEKMQSDKGSIPDRFSAQQFSDYHSELNMSSLELGDSALYFCASSLNGGNTEAFFGQGTRLTVV.

The V and J genes are TRBV7-8 and TRBJ2-3; D possibly corresponds to TRBD1 (6 bases). V was shortened by 5 bases and J by 8 bases, with 14 bases between the two germline ends. Per germline, CDR1 SGHVS and CDR2 FQNEAQ. This CDR3 comprises 13 residues. CDR3 amino acids: CASSKPNRATQYF. Here the CDR3 DNA reads TGTGCCAGCAGCAAACCCAACAGGGCTACGCAGTATTTT.

CDR3 in DNA: TGTGCCAGCACCCTGACTAGTGGGGGGGCCGCTTACGAGCAGTACTTC. Translated: CASTLTSGGAAYEQYF. The chain has TRBV5-6 and TRBJ2-7, with D possibly being TRBD2 (7 bases). The V gene's germline CDR1 is SGHDT and CDR2 YYEEEE. Deletions cut 6 bases from V and 4 bases from J, with 23 bases between. CDR3 size: 16 residues.

V and J are TRBV5-6 and TRBJ2-7; tentatively, D is TRBD2 (7 bases). The V and J ends lost 7 bases and 5 bases respectively, with 19 bases between them. CDR3 length: 14 residues. CDR1 is SGHDT and CDR2 is YYEEEE in the germline V gene. CDR3 residues: CASEKGGIWNEQYF. In DNA form, the CDR3 reads TGTGCCAGCGAGAAGGGGGGGATTTGGAACGAGCAGTACTTC.

The gene calls are TRBV18 and TRBJ2-7; D ambiguous. V gave up 3 bases and J gave up 4 bases, with 7 bases separating them. The CDR3 is 12 residues long. Germline V CDR1 and CDR2: KGHSH, LQKENI. This CDR3 reads CASSPKLYEQYF. Here the CDR3 DNA reads TGTGCCAGCTCACCGAAGCTATACGAGCAGTACTTC.

The chain uses TRBV7-2 and TRBJ2-1; a possible D gene is TRBD1 (8 bases). V dropped 8 bases and J dropped 8 bases, with 19 bases sitting between them. This CDR3 spans 14 amino acids. Germline lookup yields CDR1 SGHTA and CDR2 FQGNSA. CDR3 sequence: CASREDRALDEQFF. As DNA, the CDR3 is TGTGCCAGCCGGGAGGACAGGGCCTTGGATGAGCAGTTCTTC.

This clone appeared once. The junction departs from germline at one end; a sequencing error may be responsible. The rearrangement links TRBV29-1 to TRBJ1-2; no clear D gene. CDR1 is SQVTM, CDR2 ANQGSEA, per germline. The CDR3 runs 12 residues. CDR3 DNA sequence: TGCAGCTTTGAATCAGAGAACTATGGCTACACCTTC. Its translation is CSFESENYGYTF.

The chain joins TRBV11-2 to TRBJ2-3, with D perhaps TRBD2 (6 bases). This CDR3 region has 15 residues. Trimming removed 2 bases from V and 0 bases from J, with 9 bases in between. The V gene's germline CDR1 is SGHAT and CDR2 FQNNGV. The CDR3 here is CASSLIGTSTDTQYF. The CDR3 DNA sequence: TGTGCCAGCAGCTTAATCGGGACTAGCACAGATACGCAGTATTTT.